This TCR beta chain was recovered during a study of T-cell memory formation after mild COVID-19. TCRdb reprocessed the 5' RACE reads with MiXCR, giving one entry per CDR3 protein. This table holds around 340,000 distinct CDR3 sequences, around 13% found once. From germline, CDR1 is SQVTM and CDR2 ANQGSEA. Trimming left V 2 bases short and J 0 bases short, with 8 bases between. The CDR3 covers 13 residues. This receptor was identified in a man aged 18 to 29 who had mild COVID-19 (a few samples of this study predate the infection). Cell type and time point are not known. The sequencing input was PBMCs or a T cell subset sorted from them (not recorded which). This rearrangement joins TRBV29-1 to TRBJ2-7; D is unclear. The CDR3 spells CSVELLSSYEQYF. CDR3 coding DNA: TGCAGCGTTGAACTGCTTTCCTCCTACGAGCAGTACTTC.